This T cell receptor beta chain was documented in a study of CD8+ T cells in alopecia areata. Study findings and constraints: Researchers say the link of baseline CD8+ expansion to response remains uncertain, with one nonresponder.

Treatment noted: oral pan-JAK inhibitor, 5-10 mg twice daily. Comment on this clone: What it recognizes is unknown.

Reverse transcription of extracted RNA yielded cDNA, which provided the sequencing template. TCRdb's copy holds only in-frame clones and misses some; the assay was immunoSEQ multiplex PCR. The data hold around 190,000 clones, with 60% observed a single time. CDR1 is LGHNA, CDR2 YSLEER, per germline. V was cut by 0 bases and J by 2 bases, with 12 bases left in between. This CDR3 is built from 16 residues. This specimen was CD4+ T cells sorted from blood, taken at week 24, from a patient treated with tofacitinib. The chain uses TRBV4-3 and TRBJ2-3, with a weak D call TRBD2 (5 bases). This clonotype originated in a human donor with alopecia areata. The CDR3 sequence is CASSQEGRVNTDTQYF. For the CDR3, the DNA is TGCGCCAGCAGCCAAGAAGGGCGGGTGAACACAGATACGCAGTATTTT.